The rows below give T cell receptor beta chains drawn from one sample of a study of blood T cell repertoires in COVID-19. Sequenced by immunoSEQ multiplex PCR; TCRdb stores in-frame clones only, minus some. In the table there are 150,000 or so clones, about 86% of which are singletons. Sample: PBMCs or T cells enriched from blood (not recorded which). All receptors derive from a woman between 45 and 60 years old in a cohort exposed to, infected with or recovered from COVID-19 (not recorded which). CDR3s include the opening cysteine and the closing phenylalanine or tryptophan. Fields, in order: CDR3 DNA, CDR3 protein, V gene, J gene, D gene, clone size. D genes are given only for firm matches. Size is stated for part of the rows, as once, few or many counts, or as a class when the clone is expanded.

TGTGCCAGCAGCCCGGCCGGGCGGGGGGGCTCCTACAATGAGCAGTTCTTC	CASSPAGRGGSYNEQFF	TRBV9	TRBJ2-1	TRBD2	NA
TGCGCCAGCAGCACAGATCACCTTGGGACAGATACGCAGTATTTT	CASSTDHLGTDTQYF	TRBV4-3	TRBJ2-3	NA	NA
TGTGCCAGCAGCAGCCGGACAGACAGTAATGAAAAACTGTTTTTT	CASSSRTDSNEKLFF	TRBV9	TRBJ1-4	NA	NA
TGTGCCAGCAGTCCTCGACAGGGCCCTGAAGCTTTCTTT	CASSPRQGPEAFF	TRBV27	TRBJ1-1	TRBD1	NA
TGTGCCAGCAGCGGACTAGCGGGGGGGCTTGTAACAGATACGCAGTATTTT	CASSGLAGGLVTDTQYF	TRBV2	TRBJ2-3	TRBD2	NA
TGTGCCTGCCCCACGGGGCGGGGGGGCACTGAGCAGTTCTTC	CACPTGRGGTEQFF	TRBV30	TRBJ2-1	TRBD2	NA
TGTGCCAGCCTGAGGGGGGGAGGGCCTCTTGAAAAACTGTTTTTT	CASLRGGGPLEKLFF	TRBV28	TRBJ1-4	NA	NA
TGTGCCAGCAGTTCTGCGCACAGTGGCAATCAGCCCCAGCATTTT	CASSSAHSGNQPQHF	TRBV28	TRBJ1-5	NA	NA
TGTGCCAGCAGCTTGGGACAAGTTGGCTACACCTTC	CASSLGQVGYTF	TRBV5-4	TRBJ1-2	NA	NA
TGTGCCAGCAGTTTAGCGCGGGATTACGAGCAGTACTTC	CASSLARDYEQYF	TRBV27	TRBJ2-7	NA	NA
TGCAGCGTTGAAGATCTCGGGGAGCTGTTTTTT	CSVEDLGELFF	TRBV29-1	TRBJ2-2	NA	NA
TGTGCCAGCAGTGAATTGGGCAGGACTGGAAACACCATATATTTT	CASSELGRTGNTIYF	TRBV25-1	TRBJ1-3	NA	NA
TGCGCCAGCAGCCAATTCATGGGACTAGCGGGAGGGACGGGGTACGAGCAGTACTTC	CASSQFMGLAGGTGYEQYF	TRBV4-1	TRBJ2-7	TRBD2	NA
TGTGCCAGCAGCCAAGAACCGGGACAGGGGGCCCTCGAGCAGTACTTC	CASSQEPGQGALEQYF	TRBV3-1/TRBV3-2	TRBJ2-7	TRBD1	NA
TGTGCCAGGGGGGGGCAGAGCTCCTATAATTCACCCCTCCACTTT	CARGGQSSYNSPLHF	TRBV2	TRBJ1-6	NA	NA
TGTGCCAGCAGCTTAGTGGGGGGAGAGACTAACTATGGCTACACCTTC	CASSLVGGETNYGYTF	TRBV7-8	TRBJ1-2	NA	NA
TGTGCCAGCAGTTTTCCCCCTACAGGTACCTACGAGCAGTACTTC	CASSFPPTGTYEQYF	TRBV28	TRBJ2-7	NA	NA
TGTGCCAGCAGTTTATCTCAGGGGGCGATTTCTAATGAGCAGTTCTTC	CASSLSQGAISNEQFF	TRBV28	TRBJ2-1	TRBD1	NA
TGCGCCAGCAGCAGGGGACAGGCGAACACTGAAGCTTTCTTT	CASSRGQANTEAFF	TRBV4-3	TRBJ1-1	TRBD1	NA
TGTGCCAGCAAAGTCAGGGGACCCCTCCACTTT	CASKVRGPLHF	TRBV28	TRBJ1-6	NA	NA
TGTGCCAGCAGCCGCGAGGAAGGCAGGGGTGTGGATACGCAGTATTTT	CASSREEGRGVDTQYF	TRBV4-2	TRBJ2-3	NA	NA
TGTGCTAGTGGTCCCGGTAGCGGGAGCCCCCGGGAGCAGTTCTTC	CASGPGSGSPREQFF	TRBV12-5	TRBJ2-1	TRBD2	NA
TGTGCCAGCAGTGACGCAGGGGGCAATGAGCAGTTCTTC	CASSDAGGNEQFF	TRBV6-4	TRBJ2-1	TRBD1	NA
TGCAGCGTGGGACTTAGCGGGAGCACAGATACGCAGTATTTT	CSVGLSGSTDTQYF	TRBV29-1	TRBJ2-3	TRBD2	NA
TGTGCCAGCGGAACTAATCCGGGCACAGATACGCAGTATTTT	CASGTNPGTDTQYF	TRBV6-4	TRBJ2-3	NA	many
TGTGCCAGCAGCCAAGATGCGGAGTACACTGAAGCTTTCTTT	CASSQDAEYTEAFF	TRBV3-1/TRBV3-2	TRBJ1-1	NA	few